This T cell receptor (beta chain) was observed in a study of T cell responses to AZD1222 COVID-19 vaccine. Profiling relied on immunoSEQ multiplex PCR, and the TCRdb table lists in-frame clones only, not all of them. The data show 150,000 to 180,000 clones, about nine tenths seen once. The CDR3 has 13 amino acids. After removal of 10 bases from V and 6 bases from J, the junction contained 11 bases not matched to a gene. Germline lookup yields CDR1 MGHDK and CDR2 SYGVNS. The sequencing here drew on peripheral blood, taken on day 0 of AZD1222 vaccination. The clonotype was recovered from an adult in good health. The genes are TRBV25-1 and TRBJ2-7, with 8 bases fitting TRBD1. The CDR3 sequence: CAMSTGDSGEQYF. The CDR3 DNA reads TGTGCCATGTCGACAGGGGATTCGGGCGAGCAGTACTTC.